The subject of this entry is one T cell receptor beta chain. Its target is not known. The data were obtained in a study of vaccination effects on CD4 cells after COVID-19. This table comes from immunoSEQ multiplex PCR, and its TCRdb copy is limited to in-frame clones, with some not included. The sample carries 20,000 to 25,000 clones, around 75% recorded once. The germline V gene has CDR1 SGHKS and CDR2 YYEKEE (reference sequence). The CDR3 is made up of 17 amino acids. The V segment lost 0 bases and the J segment 5 bases; nucleotides outside the gene matches: 8. Viral peptide pools were used in the ViraFEST assay to expand antigen-specific CD4+ T cells, and sequencing came afterward. Culturing for about 10 days preceded CD4+ T cell isolation. A positive SARS-CoV-2 PCR test fell between March and December 2020. Study conclusions and caveats: Vaccine- and infection-induced clones showed marked clonal contraction late following vaccination.

The rearrangement links TRBV5-5 to TRBJ2-1; 10 positions agree with TRBD2. Specimen: CD4+ T cells from PBMCs cultured with a peptide pool, collected before COVID-19 vaccination. The TCR sequence derives from a human donor who had a prior SARS-CoV-2 infection. CDR3 sequence reads: CASSLAWVAGGHNEQFF. The CDR3 DNA follows: TGTGCCAGCAGCTTGGCCTGGGTAGCGGGGGGTCACAATGAGCAGTTCTTC.